The 30 T cell receptor beta chains reported below all come from one sample, sequenced in a study of T cell changes during pregnancy in multiple sclerosis (dated by TCRdb to between 2018 and 2020). The method was the immunoSEQ multiplex PCR assay. TCRdb limited this immuneACCESS table to in-frame rearrangements with V and J called. A share of clones is missing; checked studies link under half to unresolved V genes, and the rest is unexplained. The sample has 100,000 or so clones on record, approximately 90% of them singletons. The top ten constitute 3.5% of the sample. Here the sequenced sample was peripheral blood, taken after pregnancy. These receptors were collected from a female donor with multiple sclerosis, enrolled in a pregnancy study.

Concerning this clone itself: Mismatch with germline at one junction end may stem from a read error. The rearrangement joins TRBV2 to TRBJ1-1, with unresolved D. This CDR3 contains 13 residues. Germline loops: CDR1 SNHLY, CDR2 FYNNEI. The CDR3 nucleotides are TGTGCCAGCAGGGAAGAGACGGGAACTGAAGCTTTCTTT. Residues: CASREETGTEAFF.

The chain joins TRBV6-5 to TRBJ2-7; 7 nucleotides match TRBD2. There are 15 residues in the CDR3. Unmatched junction bases numbered 8, after V lost 5 bases and J lost 1 base. The germline CDR1 and CDR2 sequences are MNHEY and SVGAGI. CDR3: CASSVRGNPSYEQYF. In nucleotides, the CDR3 is TGTGCCAGCAGTGTGCGGGGGAATCCGTCCTACGAGCAGTACTTC.

The gene calls are TRBV27 and TRBJ2-3; 9 bases align to TRBD1. CDR1 MNHEY and CDR2 SMNVEV come from the germline V gene (reference sequence). The CDR3 is 16 amino acids. Trimming at V came to 5 bases and at J to 2 bases, leaving 8 bases not matched to a gene. CDR3 sequence reads: CASSVTGGAVTDTQYF. In nucleotides, the CDR3 is TGTGCCAGCAGTGTCACAGGGGGCGCGGTCACAGATACGCAGTATTTT.

The V gene is TRBV6-1, the J gene TRBJ2-1, with TRBD2 matching 12 bases. Germline assignment: CDR1 MNHNS and CDR2 SASEGT. CDR3 length equals 15 residues. V shed 5 bases, J shed 8 bases, and the junction held 7 bases outside the gene matches. The CDR3 nucleotides read TGTGCCAGCAGTCCGACTAGCGGGGGAGGGGATGAGCAGTTCTTC. Encoded protein: CASSPTSGGGDEQFF.

The V and J genes are TRBV6-5 and TRBJ1-1, with a tentative D call TRBD1 (5 bases). The CDR3 runs 16 residues. Trimming left V 0 bases short and J 1 base short, with 12 bases between. Germline V gene lookup returns CDR1 MNHEY and CDR2 SVGAGI. CDR3 DNA: TGTGCCAGCAGTTACTCCTCGGCAGGGTCGAACACTGAAGCTTTCTTT. As protein: CASSYSSAGSNTEAFF.

This rearrangement joins TRBV19 to TRBJ1-2; the D is unclear. This CDR3 spans 11 amino acids. Trimming took 6 bases from V and 2 from J, leaving 4 bases between them. Per the germline V gene, CDR1 is LNHDA and CDR2 is SQIVND (reference sequence). This chain's CDR3 is CASSLNYGYTF. DNA of the CDR3: TGTGCCAGTAGCCTCAACTATGGCTACACCTTC.

The chain recombines TRBV6-1 with TRBJ1-2; D gene uncertain. CDR3 length equals 11 residues. Trimming took off 3 bases at V and 4 bases at J, with 3 bases between the two ends. Germline lookup yields CDR1 MNHNS and CDR2 SASEGT. DNA for the CDR3: TGTGCCAGCAGTGATAGCTATGGCTACACCTTC. Its translation is CASSDSYGYTF.

The rearrangement links TRBV12-5 to TRBJ1-2; no firm D call. There are 14 residues in the CDR3. Germline values: CDR1 LGHNT, CDR2 FRNRAP. Trimming cost V 7 bases and J 2 bases, with 14 bases left between them. DNA of the CDR3: TGTGCTAGTGTGACGGGCAGACTAAACTATGGCTACACCTTC. It codes for CASVTGRLNYGYTF.

The rearrangement uses TRBV11-2 and TRBJ1-2; D gene uncertain. The CDR3 loop spans 12 amino acids. The germline V gene encodes CDR1 SGHAT and CDR2 FQNNGV. V was clipped by 7 bases and J by 5 bases, with 11 bases between them. CDR3 in DNA: TGTGCCAGCACCCAAAGCAATTATGGCTACACCTTC. Residues: CASTQSNYGYTF.

This chain joins TRBV27 and TRBJ1-5, with D possibly being TRBD1 (5 bases). This CDR3 has 14 residues. In germline, CDR1 is MNHEY, CDR2 SMNVEV (reference sequence). V dropped 9 bases and J dropped 3 bases, with 15 bases sitting between them. In DNA form, the CDR3 reads TGTGCCAGTTCAACACAGGCCTTCAATCAGCCCCAGCATTTT. Translating it yields CASSTQAFNQPQHF.

The chain is built from TRBV10-3 and TRBJ2-1, with 7 bases matching TRBD2. The CDR3 length is 14 residues. Germline values: CDR1 ENHRY, CDR2 SYGVKD. V shed 7 bases, J shed 2 bases, and the junction held 5 bases outside the gene matches. The CDR3 reads CAINRGLAYNEQFF. The CDR3 DNA reads TGTGCCATCAACCGAGGACTAGCCTACAATGAGCAGTTCTTC.

This clone has only a few counts. The CDR3 region is CASSYNTGELFF. CDR3 DNA: TGTGCCAGCAGCTATAACACCGGGGAGCTGTTTTTT. The chain combines TRBV6-5 with TRBJ2-2; D gene uncertain. V lost 6 bases and J 2 bases, leaving 4 bases between the germline ends. The CDR3 covers 12 residues. The germline V gene has CDR1 MNHEY and CDR2 SVGAGI.

In nucleotides, the CDR3 is TGTGCCAGCAGCACCGACAGGGAGTACAACTCCTACGAGCAGTACTTC. Its protein is CASSTDREYNSYEQYF. The rearrangement links TRBV9 to TRBJ2-7, with 7 bases lining up with TRBD1. Losses at the gene ends were 4 bases for V and 0 bases for J; bases not matched to a gene: 10. The CDR3 sequence is 16 residues long. CDR1 is SGDLS and CDR2 is YYNGEE in the germline V gene.

J is TRBJ2-5 and V is TRBV6-1, with D possibly matching TRBD2 (6 bases). This CDR3 spans 14 amino acids. The V end was cut by 7 bases, the J end by 4 bases, with 16 bases between. Germline values: CDR1 MNHNS, CDR2 SASEGT. CDR3 nucleotide sequence: TGTGCCAGCAATCCGGTTGGGGGAGGAGAGACCCAGTACTTC. As protein: CASNPVGGGETQYF.

The rearrangement links TRBV6-5 to TRBJ1-2, with a possible D match to TRBD1 (6 bases). This CDR3 has 15 residues. V lost 6 bases and J lost 2, with 16 bases in between. Germline V gives CDR1 MNHEY, CDR2 SVGAGI. In DNA, the CDR3 is TGTGCCAGCAGACCATACAGGGACCCGAACTATGGCTACACCTTC. It encodes CASRPYRDPNYGYTF.

As DNA, the CDR3 is TGTGCCAGCAGTTACGGGCTCGAAGAGACCCAGTACTTC. As protein: CASSYGLEETQYF. The J gene is TRBJ2-5, the V gene TRBV6-5; D remains unclear. This CDR3 comprises 13 residues. V lost 2 bases and J lost 3, with 7 bases in between. Looked up from germline, CDR1 is MNHEY and CDR2 is SVGAGI.

V gene TRBV30 combines with J gene TRBJ2-7; 9 bases fit TRBD2. Trimming cost V 0 bases and J 2 bases; bases outside gene matches: 8. The CDR3 totals 16 residues. Germline V gene lookup returns CDR1 GTSNPN and CDR2 SVGIG (reference sequence). Written as DNA, the CDR3 is TGTGCCTGGAGTGTACTCGGCGGGGGGGACCCCTACGAGCAGTACTTC. Its protein is CAWSVLGGGDPYEQYF.

The chain couples TRBV5-1 to TRBJ1-4; 9 positions agree with TRBD1. This CDR3 spans 14 amino acids. The V gene end was trimmed by 3 bases and the J gene end by 6 bases; junction bases not matched to a gene: 3. Germline V gene lookup returns CDR1 SGHRS and CDR2 YFSETQ. CDR3: CASSSGQGHEKLFF. CDR3 DNA: TGCGCCAGCAGCTCGGGACAGGGACATGAAAAACTGTTTTTT. Looking up the rest from reference TRBV5-1 and TRBJ1-4 gives the full variable domain: KAGVTQTPRYLIKTRGQQVTLSCSPISGHRSVSWYQQTPGQGLQFLFEYFSETQRNKGNFPGRFSGRQFSNSRSEMNVSTLELGDSALYLCASSSGQGHEKLFFGSGTQLSVL.

Regarding this clone: The sample carries other DNA sequences with the same CDR3. The CDR3 DNA is TGTGCCTGGAGTCCAGGGACTGAAGCTTTCTTT. Amino acid sequence: CAWSPGTEAFF. The gene calls are TRBV30 and TRBJ1-1, with D tentatively TRBD1 (5 bases). V lost 2 bases, J lost 5 bases, and 6 bases lay in between. In germline, CDR1 is GTSNPN, CDR2 SVGIG (reference sequence). This CDR3 is built from 11 residues.

The chain links TRBV14 to TRBJ1-4; TRBD1 agrees at 7 bases. V shed 4 bases, J shed 8 bases, and the junction held 7 bases outside the gene matches. CDR3 length: 14 amino acids. The germline V gene has CDR1 SGHDN and CDR2 FVKESK. CDR3 amino acids: CASSPTGFGEKLFF. CDR3 nucleotide sequence: TGTGCCAGCAGCCCGACAGGGTTTGGCGAAAAACTGTTTTTT. Combining the CDR3 with reference TRBV14 and TRBJ1-4 gives the whole variable domain EAGVTQFPSHSVIEKGQTVTLRCDPISGHDNLYWYRRVMGKEIKFLLHFVKESKQDESGMPNNRFLAERTGGTYSTLKVQPAELEDSGVYFCASSPTGFGEKLFFGSGTQLSVL.

The chain recombines TRBV5-8 with TRBJ2-2; D unclear. This CDR3 contains 15 residues. With 8 bases removed from V and 0 bases from J, the gap between germline ends came to 14 bases. The V gene's germline CDR1 is SGHTS and CDR2 YDEGEE. The CDR3 bases are TGTGCCAGGGAATACAGCCGTCCGAACACCGGGGAGCTGTTTTTT. It specifies CAREYSRPNTGELFF.

Regarding this clone: At one end, the junction sequence differs from germline, possibly due to a read error. The chain has TRBV7-2 and TRBJ2-2, with D possibly matching TRBD1 (5 bases). The CDR3 has 13 residues. The germline CDR1 and CDR2 sequences are SGHTA and FQGNSA. CDR3 residues: CASSFAGQGELFF. CDR3 bases: TGCGCCAGCAGCTTTGCAGGGCAAGGGGAGCTGTTTTTT.

The chain employs TRBV18 and TRBJ2-5; TRBD1 aligns across 9 bases. Germline CDR1 is KGHSH and CDR2 is LQKENI. The CDR3 length is 16 residues. The trim removed 0 bases at V and 2 bases at J, leaving 4 bases unmatched. The CDR3 here is CASSPPGQGGQETQYF. The DNA for the CDR3 is TGTGCCAGCTCACCACCGGGACAGGGTGGGCAAGAGACCCAGTACTTC. The variable domain in full, completed from reference TRBV18 and TRBJ2-5, reads NAGVMQNPRHLVRRRGQEARLRCSPMKGHSHVYWYRQLPEEGLKFMVYLQKENIIDESGMPKERFSAEFPKEGPSILRIQQVVRGDSAAYFCASSPPGQGGQETQYFGPGTRLLVL.

The chain couples TRBV29-1 to TRBJ2-5; no clear D gene. Germline CDR1 is SQVTM and CDR2 is ANQGSEA. V lost 7 bases, J lost 5 bases, and 11 bases lay in between. The CDR3 is 11 amino acids. The CDR3 nucleotides are TGCAGCGCCCAATTCGGGGAGACCCAGTACTTC. It translates to CSAQFGETQYF.

In nucleotides, the CDR3 is TGTGCCAGCACCCTCCTAGCGGGGGGGCCGTTCCACGAGCAGTACTTC. It translates to CASTLLAGGPFHEQYF. The chain has TRBV7-2 and TRBJ2-7; 12 bases align to TRBD2. V dropped 7 bases and J dropped 5; count of bases not matched to a gene: 12. The CDR3 totals 16 residues. Germline assignment: CDR1 SGHTA and CDR2 FQGNSA.

V gene TRBV29-1 combines with J gene TRBJ2-2; D is perhaps TRBD2 (5 bases). This CDR3 region has 13 residues. The V end was cut by 5 bases, the J end by 7 bases, with 14 bases between. Germline CDR1 and CDR2: SQVTM and ANQGSEA. CDR3 sequence reads: CSVLGSGNGELFF. The CDR3 nucleotides read TGCAGCGTTTTAGGGTCGGGGAACGGGGAGCTGTTTTTT.

This clone turned up a few times. The V call is TRBV5-1, the J call TRBJ1-5; unclear D gene. This CDR3 region has 13 residues. Germline V lookup: CDR1 SGHRS, CDR2 YFSETQ. The V gene lost 6 bases and the J gene lost 3 bases, with 10 bases spanning the gap. The CDR3 region is CASTTYPNQPQHF. As DNA, the CDR3 is TGCGCCAGCACCACCTACCCCAATCAGCCCCAGCATTTT.

J is TRBJ1-1 and V is TRBV6-5; maybe TRBD1 (6 bases). Trimming shortened V by 6 bases and J by 7 bases, and 21 bases separated the two germline ends. This CDR3 comprises 15 residues. The germline V gene encodes CDR1 MNHEY and CDR2 SVGAGI. The chain's CDR3 is CASRKLKQGRGEAFF. Here the CDR3 DNA reads TGTGCCAGCAGAAAACTAAAACAGGGACGGGGTGAAGCTTTCTTT.

This rearrangement joins TRBV7-9 to TRBJ1-6; TRBD1 is a possible D gene (6 bases). The germline gives CDR1 SEHNR, CDR2 FQNEAQ (reference sequence). This CDR3 is built from 18 residues. Trimming shortened V by 0 bases and J by 7 bases, and 19 bases separated the two germline ends. In nucleotides, the CDR3 is TGTGCCAGCAGCTTAGCGCCTGATTGGTACAGGGTCAATTCACCCCTCCACTTT. Its protein is CASSLAPDWYRVNSPLHF.

The chain recombines TRBV2 with TRBJ2-1; D not certain. The germline V and J ends were trimmed by 3 bases and 7 bases, with 10 bases remaining between them. The CDR3 is 13 amino acids. Per germline, CDR1 SNHLY and CDR2 FYNNEI. The CDR3, as DNA: TGTGCCAGCAGTGATGGCACCGTGAATGAGCAGTTCTTC. Translated: CASSDGTVNEQFF.